Each of the 20 T cell receptor beta chains below was sequenced from the same sample in a study of kidney transplant recipient with SARS-CoV-2 infection. Via MiXCR, TCRdb re-called the reads, giving one row per CDR3 protein. Counted here are about 240,000 distinct CDR3 sequences, under 30% occurring once; the ten biggest clones make up about 7%. The sequenced sample was a blood sample, obtained at baseline and on day 111 from a kidney transplant recipient. The source of these receptors is a male patient in his thirties who had COVID-19 and was a kidney transplant recipient. Certain T cells may be donor cells from the graft.

This clonotype was detected ten times or more. V is TRBV24-1 and J is TRBJ1-2; D not resolved. V lost 6 bases and J 4 bases, leaving 23 bases between the germline ends. CDR1 and CDR2 from the germline V gene are KGHDR and SFDVKD. The CDR3 length is 17 residues. CDR3 protein: CATSSLRSTRKTYGYTF. CDR3 nucleotides: TGTGCCACCAGTTCGCTTCGTAGTACCAGAAAGACCTATGGCTACACCTTC.

This clonotype was counted many times. The chain is built from TRBV6-6 and TRBJ1-6, with D uncertain. Trimming stripped 6 bases from V and 4 bases from J, with 7 bases between. Germline CDR1 reads MNHNY; CDR2 reads SVGAGI (reference sequence). This CDR3 region has 13 residues. CDR3 sequence reads: CASRTAYNSPLHF. The CDR3 bases are TGTGCCAGCAGAACAGCATATAATTCACCCCTCCACTTT.

Comments on this clonotype: With a much larger clone just one base away, this may be a read error. The chain joins TRBV10-1 to TRBJ1-1; D unclear. The length of the CDR3 is 14 residues. Germline loops: CDR1 WNHNN, CDR2 SYGVQD (reference sequence). CDR3 residues: CASGDSVLDTEAFF. The CDR3 DNA follows: TGCGCCAGCGGTGACTCAGTTCTTGACACTGAAGCTTTCTTT.

In the case of this clonotype: The junction does not match germline at one end; this may be a read error. This chain uses TRBV7-2 with TRBJ1-5, with D perhaps TRBD1 (5 bases). This CDR3 comprises 21 residues. From germline, CDR1 is SGHTA and CDR2 FQGNSA. CDR3 sequence: CASSLVADIRDRPLSNRPQHF. CDR3 coding DNA: TGTGCCAGCAGCTTAGTCGCAGATATCCGGGACCGACCATTAAGCAATCGGCCCCAGCATTTT.

A word on this clonotype: A clone one base away is much larger, so this may be a read error. V is TRBV28 and J is TRBJ1-2; D gene uncertain. Per the germline V gene, CDR1 is MDHEN and CDR2 is SYDVKM. This CDR3 is built from 16 residues. The CDR3 DNA is TGTGGCAGTGCTCTGCTTGATGGCCGAAAGACCTATGGCTACACCTTC. This encodes CGSALLDGRKTYGYTF.

The V call is TRBV7-2, the J call TRBJ2-1; D is uncertain. This CDR3 is 13 amino acids long. Between the trimmed V and J ends, which lost 0 bases and 6 bases, there was a span of 6 bases. Germline-derived CDR1 and CDR2 are SGHTA and FQGNSA. CDR3 coding DNA: TGTGCCAGCAGCTTAGCGAGTATCAATGAGCAGTTCTTC. This translates into CASSLASINEQFF.

This clonotype showed up just a few times. The J gene is TRBJ2-1, the V gene TRBV10-3; 7 bases are a match to TRBD1. The V and J ends lost 10 bases and 5 bases, in that order; junction bases with no gene match: 5. The CDR3 covers 12 residues. CDR1 and CDR2 from the germline V gene are ENHRY and SYGVKD. The CDR3 DNA is TGTGCCACCGAGGGGGCAAACAATGAGCAGTTCTTC. Its translation is CATEGANNEQFF.

Details on this clonotype: A read error is possible here, since a much larger clone lies one base away. This chain connects TRBV7-8 to TRBJ2-7, with 11 bases that match TRBD2. J lost 6 bases, V lost 8 bases, and 9 bases had no gene match. This CDR3 is built from 14 residues. From germline, CDR1 is SGHVS and CDR2 FQNEAQ. The CDR3 bases are TGTGCCAGCGGCTCCGGGACTAGCGGAATCGAGCAGTACTTC. Amino acid sequence: CASGSGTSGIEQYF.

A remark on this clonotype: It differs at one base from a far larger clone, so likely a read error. The chain carries TRBV3-2 and TRBJ2-4; the table gives TRBD2 as D, unverified against the DNA. TRBV3-2 is a pseudogene. CDR3 length: 14 residues. The CDR3 coding sequence is TGTGCCAGCAGCCCGACTAACGGGAGGGAGGGAGAGCACTTC. This codes for CASSPTNGREGEHF.

This clonotype was observed at least ten times. The chain has TRBV9 and TRBJ1-2; no firm D call. V lost 7 bases, J lost 4 bases, and 23 bases lay in between. CDR1 and CDR2 from the germline V gene are SGDLS and YYNGEE. This CDR3 comprises 16 residues. CDR3 bases: TGTGCCAGCGGAAATAAGTACTCAAGAAAGACCTATGGCTACACCTTC. Translation gives CASGNKYSRKTYGYTF. The full variable domain, rest sourced from reference TRBV9 and TRBJ1-2, is DSGVTQTPKHLITATGQRVTLRCSPRSGDLSVYWYQQSLDQGLQFLIQYYNGEERAKGNILERFSAQQFPDLHSELNLSSLELGDSALYFCASGNKYSRKTYGYTFGSGTRLTVV.

There are many counts of this clonotype. The chain has TRBV7-2 and TRBJ2-7, with 10 positions matching TRBD2. CDR1 and CDR2 (germline): SGHTA, FQGNSA. V lost 2 bases and J lost 2; bases outside the gene matches: 9. The CDR3 has 17 residues. CDR3 DNA sequence: TGTGCCAGCAGCTTAAGGCCCCGGACTAGCGGACCCTACGAGCAGTACTTC. Translation gives CASSLRPRTSGPYEQYF.

The sample holds many counts of this clonotype. The chain's CDR3 is CASWPGAAGANVLTF. CDR3 DNA: TGTGCCAGCTGGCCGGGGGCCGCTGGGGCCAACGTCCTGACTTTC. The chain couples TRBV2 to TRBJ2-6, with D perhaps matching TRBD1 or TRBD2 (6 bases each). Trimming shortened V by 8 bases and J by 2 bases, and 13 bases separated the two germline ends. The CDR3 has 15 residues. Per the germline V gene, CDR1 is SNHLY and CDR2 is FYNNEI.

A word on this clonotype: This may be a read error, as it is one base from a much larger clone. The conserved closing phenylalanine or tryptophan is absent in this CDR3, likely reflecting a read error. V gene TRBV5-1 combines with J gene TRBJ1-2, with D unresolved. The germline V gene has CDR1 SGHRS and CDR2 YFSETQ. V shed 7 bases and J shed 4 bases, with 23 bases lying between them. This CDR3 is 16 amino acids long. CDR3 loop: CASDEASVRKTYGYTL. The CDR3 DNA reads TGCGCCAGCGATGAGGCATCGGTTCGAAAGACCTATGGCTACACCCTC.

This clonotype was picked up many times. CDR3 in amino acids: CASRKEAQDPGYTF. CDR3 nucleotide sequence: TGTGCCAGCAGGAAAGAGGCCCAGGATCCCGGCTACACCTTC. The V and J genes are TRBV6-6 and TRBJ1-2; D gene unclear. The CDR3 is made up of 14 amino acids. Germline CDR1 is MNHNY and CDR2 is SVGAGI (reference sequence). V shed 6 bases and J shed 8 bases, with 19 bases lying between them.

Points on this clonotype: Without the conserved terminal phenylalanine or tryptophan, this CDR3 likely stems from a read error. V and J are TRBV30 and TRBJ2-1, with D hard to call. CDR3 length: 13 amino acids. The germline V gene encodes CDR1 GTSNPN and CDR2 SVGIG (reference sequence). CDR3 amino acids: CAWSVQSSNEQFS. CDR3 sequence (DNA): TGTGCCTGGAGTGTACAGTCCTCCAATGAGCAGTTCTCC.

V usage is TRBV7-3 and J usage is TRBJ2-3; tentatively, D is TRBD2 (5 bases). The V end was cut by 5 bases, the J end by 5 bases, with 14 bases between. The CDR3 totals 14 residues. The germline CDR1 and CDR2 sequences are SGHTA and FQGTGA. The CDR3 sequence: CASSPGLSGDTQYF. The CDR3 DNA reads TGTGCCAGCAGCCCGGGCCTAAGCGGAGATACGCAGTATTTT.

In regard to this clonotype: A much bigger clone sits one base away, suggesting this may be a read error. The chain is built from TRBV5-1 and TRBJ2-2, with TRBD2 as a possible D gene (5 bases). The CDR3 covers 13 residues. CDR1 and CDR2 (germline): SGHRS, YFSETQ. CDR3 sequence: CASTVVNTGELLF. The CDR3 DNA follows: TGCGCCAGCACCGTGGTGAACACCGGGGAGCTGCTTTTT.

In regard to this clonotype: A much larger clone differs from this one at a single base, so this may be a read error. This chain connects TRBV16 to TRBJ1-2; D not certain. CDR3 size: 17 residues. V was clipped by 5 bases and J by 4 bases, with 23 bases between them. Germline CDR1 and CDR2: KGHSY and FQNENV. CDR3 bases: TGTGCCAGCAGCGCACGCCGGGTCGTTAGAAAGGCCTATGGCTACACCTTC. The encoded protein is CASSARRVVRKAYGYTF.

As to this clonotype: A much larger clone sits a single nucleotide away, making a read error possible. This chain uses TRBV10-3 with TRBJ2-1; 9 bases are shared with TRBD2. The CDR3 is 17 residues long. The germline gives CDR1 ENHRY, CDR2 SYGVKD. The CDR3 spells CAVSESMASGDNNEQFF. CDR3 DNA: TGTGCCGTCAGTGAGTCTATGGCTAGCGGGGATAACAATGAGCAGTTCTTC.

Comments on this clonotype: Being one base from a much bigger clone, this may be a read error. Likely a read error: the CDR3 ends without its conserved phenylalanine or tryptophan. This chain joins TRBV29-1 and TRBJ1-2, with 9 bases matching TRBD1. Germline CDR1 is SQVTM and CDR2 is ANQGSEA. With V trimmed by 2 bases and J by 1 base, 5 bases remained unmatched. The CDR3 runs 15 residues. Written as DNA, the CDR3 is TGCAGCGTTGAAAGGACAGGGGAATATAACTATGGCTACACCTCC. Translation: CSVERTGEYNYGYTS.